This entry concerns a single T cell receptor beta chain. This sample was taken from a study of monozygotic twins with inflammatory bowel disease. The germline CDR1 and CDR2 sequences are SGHRS and YFSETQ. This CDR3 is built from 16 residues. TCRdb reprocessed the 5' RACE reads and keeps a single row for each CDR3 protein, giving no DNA. Across around 220,000 distinct CDR3 sequences, the top ten clones capture 7.5% to 9.5% of the sample. This sequence joins TRBV5-1 and TRBJ2-3; absent DNA, TCRdb's TRBD1 call cannot be checked. This TCR derives from a human donor with ulcerative colitis or Crohn's disease, or a healthy co-twin of an affected twin (not recorded which). Sequencing was performed on blood. CDR3 loop: CASSSWQGNYLDTQYF.